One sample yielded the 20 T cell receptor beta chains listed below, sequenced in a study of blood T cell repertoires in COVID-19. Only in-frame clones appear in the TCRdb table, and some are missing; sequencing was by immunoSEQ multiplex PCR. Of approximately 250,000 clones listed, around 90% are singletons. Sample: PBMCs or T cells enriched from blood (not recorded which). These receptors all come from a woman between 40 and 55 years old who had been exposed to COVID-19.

The CDR3 nucleotides read TGTGCCAGCAGTTTAGCAGGGAAGGGGCAGCCCCAGCATTTT. Its protein is CASSLAGKGQPQHF. The chain has TRBV28 and TRBJ1-5; D might be TRBD1 (5 bases). Trimming stripped 2 bases from V and 7 bases from J, with 12 bases between. Germline lookup yields CDR1 MDHEN and CDR2 SYDVKM. This CDR3 has 14 residues.

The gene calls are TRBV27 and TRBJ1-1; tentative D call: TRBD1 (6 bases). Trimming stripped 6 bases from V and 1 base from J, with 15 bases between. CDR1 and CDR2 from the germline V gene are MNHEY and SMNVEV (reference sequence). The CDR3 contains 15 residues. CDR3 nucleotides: TGTGCCAGCAGATCCACCTGGACAGCGAACACTGAAGCTTTCTTT. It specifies CASRSTWTANTEAFF.

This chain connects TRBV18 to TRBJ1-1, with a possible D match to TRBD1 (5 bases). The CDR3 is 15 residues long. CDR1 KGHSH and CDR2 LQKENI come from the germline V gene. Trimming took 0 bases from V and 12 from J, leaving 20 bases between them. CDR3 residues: CASSPPEAQGRYPFF. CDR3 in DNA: TGTGCCAGCTCACCACCTGAGGCTCAGGGCCGGTACCCTTTCTTT.

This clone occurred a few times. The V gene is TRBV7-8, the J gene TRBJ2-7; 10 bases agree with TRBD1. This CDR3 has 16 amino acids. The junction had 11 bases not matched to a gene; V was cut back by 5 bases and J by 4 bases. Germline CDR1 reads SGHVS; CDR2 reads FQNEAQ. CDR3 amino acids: CASSPPTGGSGYEQYF. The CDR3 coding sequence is TGTGCCAGCAGCCCCCCGACAGGGGGCTCGGGATACGAGCAGTACTTC.

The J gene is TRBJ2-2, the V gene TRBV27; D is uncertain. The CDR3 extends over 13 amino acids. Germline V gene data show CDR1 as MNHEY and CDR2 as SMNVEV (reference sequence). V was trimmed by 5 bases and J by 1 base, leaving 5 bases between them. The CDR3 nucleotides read TGTGCCAGCAGTACAATGAACACCGGGGAGCTGTTTTTT. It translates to CASSTMNTGELFF.

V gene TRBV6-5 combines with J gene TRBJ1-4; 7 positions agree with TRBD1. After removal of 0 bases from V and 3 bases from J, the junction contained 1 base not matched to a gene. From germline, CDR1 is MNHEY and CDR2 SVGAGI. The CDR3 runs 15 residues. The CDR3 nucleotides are TGTGCCAGCAGTTACTCCGACAGGGCTAATGAAAAACTGTTTTTT. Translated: CASSYSDRANEKLFF.

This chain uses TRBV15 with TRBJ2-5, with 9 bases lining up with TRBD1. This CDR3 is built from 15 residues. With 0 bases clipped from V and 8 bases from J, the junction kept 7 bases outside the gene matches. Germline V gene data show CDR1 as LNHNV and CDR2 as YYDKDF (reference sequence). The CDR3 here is CATSRDFRTGDTQYF. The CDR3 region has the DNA TGTGCCACCAGCAGAGATTTTAGGACAGGGGACACCCAGTACTTC.

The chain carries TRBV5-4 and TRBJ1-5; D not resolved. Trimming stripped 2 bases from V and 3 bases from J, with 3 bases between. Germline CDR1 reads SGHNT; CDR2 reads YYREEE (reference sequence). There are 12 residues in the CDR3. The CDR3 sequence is CASSFYNQPQHF. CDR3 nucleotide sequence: TGTGCCAGCAGCTTTTACAATCAGCCCCAGCATTTT.

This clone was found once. CDR3 DNA sequence: TGTGCCAGCAGCTTGAGCGGGAACACCGGGGAGCTGTTTTTT. Protein product: CASSLSGNTGELFF. The chain carries TRBV5-4 and TRBJ2-2; a possible D gene is TRBD2 (5 bases). From germline, CDR1 is SGHNT and CDR2 YYREEE (reference sequence). The CDR3 runs 14 residues. The ends were cut back, 1 base at V and 1 base at J, with 5 bases in the middle.

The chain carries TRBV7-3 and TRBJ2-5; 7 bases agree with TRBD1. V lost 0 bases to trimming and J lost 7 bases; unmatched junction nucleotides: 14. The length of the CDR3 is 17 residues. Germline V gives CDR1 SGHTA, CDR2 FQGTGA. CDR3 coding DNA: TGTGCCAGCAGCTTAACCGGGGTGGGACAGATTCTGGGGACCCAGTACTTC. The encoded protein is CASSLTGVGQILGTQYF. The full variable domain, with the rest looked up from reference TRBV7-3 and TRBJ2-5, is GAGVSQTPSNKVTEKGKYVELRCDPISGHTALYWYRQSLGQGPEFLIYFQGTGAADDSGLPNDRFFAVRPEGSVSTLKIQRTERGDSAVYLCASSLTGVGQILGTQYFGPGTRLLVL.

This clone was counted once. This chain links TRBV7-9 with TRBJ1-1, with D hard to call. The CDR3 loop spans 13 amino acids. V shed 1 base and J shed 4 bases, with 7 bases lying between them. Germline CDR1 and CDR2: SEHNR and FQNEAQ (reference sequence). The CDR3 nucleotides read TGTGCCAGCAGCTTAGAAAGAGGCACTGAAGCTTTCTTT. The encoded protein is CASSLERGTEAFF.

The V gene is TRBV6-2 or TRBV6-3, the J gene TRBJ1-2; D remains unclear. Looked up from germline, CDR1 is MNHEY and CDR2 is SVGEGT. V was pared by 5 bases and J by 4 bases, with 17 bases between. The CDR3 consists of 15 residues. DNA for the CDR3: TGTGCCAGCAGTAATCCCCGGGGAGAGTCCTATGGCTACACCTTC. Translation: CASSNPRGESYGYTF.

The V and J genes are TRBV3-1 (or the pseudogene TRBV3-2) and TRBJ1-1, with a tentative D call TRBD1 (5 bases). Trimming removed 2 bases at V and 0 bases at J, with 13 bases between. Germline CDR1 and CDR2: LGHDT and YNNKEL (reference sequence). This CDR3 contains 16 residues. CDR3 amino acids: CASSQFGWGMNTEAFF. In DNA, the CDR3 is TGTGCCAGCAGCCAATTTGGGTGGGGCATGAACACTGAAGCTTTCTTT.

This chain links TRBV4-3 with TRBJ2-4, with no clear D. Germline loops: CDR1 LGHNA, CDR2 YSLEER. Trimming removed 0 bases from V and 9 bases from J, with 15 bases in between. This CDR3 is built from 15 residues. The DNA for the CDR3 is TGCGCCAGCAGCCAAGATAGGAGACGCGGTGGCATTCAGTACTTC. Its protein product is CASSQDRRRGGIQYF.

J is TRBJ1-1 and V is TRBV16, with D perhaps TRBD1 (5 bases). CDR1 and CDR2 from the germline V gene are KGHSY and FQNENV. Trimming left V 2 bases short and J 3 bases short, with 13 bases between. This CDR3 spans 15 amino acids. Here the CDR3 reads CASSQEVETDTEAFF. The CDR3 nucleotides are TGTGCCAGCAGCCAAGAAGTGGAGACAGACACTGAAGCTTTCTTT. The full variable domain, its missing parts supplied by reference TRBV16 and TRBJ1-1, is GEEVAQTPKHLVRGEGQKAKLYCAPIKGHSYVFWYQQVLKNEFKFLISFQNENVFDETGMPKERFSAKCLPNSPCSLEIQATKLEDSAVYFCASSQEVETDTEAFFGQGTRLTVV.

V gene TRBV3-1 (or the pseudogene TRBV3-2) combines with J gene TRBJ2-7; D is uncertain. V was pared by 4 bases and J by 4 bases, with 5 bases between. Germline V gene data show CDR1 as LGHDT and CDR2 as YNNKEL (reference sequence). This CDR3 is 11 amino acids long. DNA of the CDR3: TGTGCCAGCAGCCTACGGTACGAGCAGTACTTC. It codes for CASSLRYEQYF.

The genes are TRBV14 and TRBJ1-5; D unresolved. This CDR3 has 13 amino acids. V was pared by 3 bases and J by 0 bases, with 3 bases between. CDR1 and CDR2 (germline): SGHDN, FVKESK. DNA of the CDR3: TGTGCCAGCAGCCAGAGTAGCAATCAGCCCCAGCATTTT. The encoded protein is CASSQSSNQPQHF.

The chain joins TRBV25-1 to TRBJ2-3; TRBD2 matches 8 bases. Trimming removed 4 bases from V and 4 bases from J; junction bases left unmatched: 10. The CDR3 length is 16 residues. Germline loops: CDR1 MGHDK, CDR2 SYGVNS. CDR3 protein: CASSGTGGGGSDTQYF. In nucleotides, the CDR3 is TGTGCCAGCAGTGGAACAGGTGGCGGGGGGTCAGATACGCAGTATTTT.

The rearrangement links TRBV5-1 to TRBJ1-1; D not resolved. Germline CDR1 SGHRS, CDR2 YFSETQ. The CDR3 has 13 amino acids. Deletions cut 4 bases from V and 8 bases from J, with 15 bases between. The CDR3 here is CASSSEARVEAFF. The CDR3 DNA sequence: TGCGCCAGCAGCAGCGAAGCCCGAGTGGAAGCTTTCTTT.

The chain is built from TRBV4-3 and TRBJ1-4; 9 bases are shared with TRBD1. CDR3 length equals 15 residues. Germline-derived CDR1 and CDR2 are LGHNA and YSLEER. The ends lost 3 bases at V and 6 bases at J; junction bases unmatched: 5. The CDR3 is CASSQFRDRDEKLFF. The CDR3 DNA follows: TGCGCCAGCAGCCAGTTCCGGGACAGGGATGAAAAACTGTTTTTT.